A selection of T cell receptor beta chains follows, all from one sample in a study of somatic mutations in cytotoxic T cells in rheumatoid arthritis. Measured with immunoSEQ multiplex PCR; TCRdb has only the in-frame clones, and not every one. The sample includes 9,000 to 13,000 clones, 70% to 85% of them seen just once. Sample: CD8+ T cells sorted from blood. All receptors derive from an adult with rheumatoid arthritis. Both conserved end residues are part of each CDR3. The D gene is left open where the match is weak. Clone size, where shown, is once, few, many, or a class for clones that have expanded.

d_call j_call clone_size v_call cdr3_nt cdr3_aa
. TRBJ1-5 once TRBV28 TGTGCCAGCAGTTTTGGAACAGGGACTCAGCCCCAGCATTTT CASSFGTGTQPQHF
TRBD2 TRBJ2-7 . TRBV4-3 TGCGCCAGCAGCTTCGGACTAGCGGGTTTATACGAGCAGTACTTC CASSFGLAGLYEQYF
TRBD1 TRBJ1-2 few TRBV13 TGTGCCAGCAGCACGGGGACAGGGGGCTATGGCTACACCTTC CASSTGTGGYGYTF
. TRBJ2-3 . TRBV14 TGTGCCAGCAGCCAGCAACAGAGGGGCGATACGCAGTATTTT CASSQQQRGDTQYF
TRBD2 TRBJ2-1 . TRBV27 TGTGCCAGTGCGCGGGGGGTAAGCTCCTACAATGAGCAGTTCTTC CASARGVSSYNEQFF
. TRBJ2-7 once TRBV27 TGTGCCAGCAGCCTGCTAAAACGGGGGACCTATCCCTACGAGCAGTACTTC CASSLLKRGTYPYEQYF
TRBD1 TRBJ1-1 . TRBV4-1 TGCGCCAGCAGCCGAACCGGGACAGGGAAAAACACTGAAGCTTTCTTT CASSRTGTGKNTEAFF
. TRBJ1-5 . TRBV13 TGTGCCAGCAGCTTCCGACAGAGCAATCAGCCCCAGCATTTT CASSFRQSNQPQHF
. TRBJ2-7 . TRBV11-2 TGTGCCAGCAGCTTAGGGGAATCCGGGACATTTTCCTACGAGCAGTACTTC CASSLGESGTFSYEQYF
. TRBJ2-7 once TRBV4-3 TGCGCCAGCAGCCAAGATGGGGTTAGCGGCTCCTACGAGCAGTACTTC CASSQDGVSGSYEQYF
. TRBJ2-7 . TRBV13 TGTGCCAGCAGCTTAGGGTCACCTAACTCCTACGAGCAGTACTTC CASSLGSPNSYEQYF
TRBD1 TRBJ2-7 . TRBV20-1 TGCAGTGCTCGACAGGGGTACGAGCAGTACTTC CSARQGYEQYF
TRBD2 TRBJ2-5 . TRBV27 TGTGCCAGCAGTTTGGTCGGGGGGGAAGAGACCCAGTACTTC CASSLVGGEETQYF
. TRBJ2-2 . TRBV6-5 TGTGCCAGCAGTTACGGCGCCGGGGAGCTGTTTTTT CASSYGAGELFF
. TRBJ2-3 . TRBV6-5 TGTGCCAGCAGACTCGGGACCCATCCAGATACGCAGTATTTT CASRLGTHPDTQYF
. TRBJ2-7 . TRBV28 TGTGCCAGCAGTCCACGGGCTTCGTTAAGCCCCTACGAGCAGTACTTC CASSPRASLSPYEQYF
. TRBJ1-1 . TRBV19 TGTGCCAGTAGTATAATGATGGGCCCGGCGGCGATGGGAACTGAAGCTTTCTTT CASSIMMGPAAMGTEAFF
. TRBJ2-7 . TRBV30 TGTGCCTGGAGTCCCCGTTCGGCGAGGGAGCAGTACTTC CAWSPRSAREQYF
. TRBJ1-4 . TRBV14 TGTGCCAGCAGCCCGGACAATAATGAAAAACTGTTTTTT CASSPDNNEKLFF
TRBD2 TRBJ2-3 . TRBV15 TGTGCCACCAGAGCCGGGACTAGCGGCACAGATACGCAGTATTTT CATRAGTSGTDTQYF